This TCR beta chain emerged from a study of long-term antiretroviral therapy in people with HIV. Turning to the study itself: The oldest specimens predate the 2015 immediate-ART recommendation by about a decade.

There was at least one pre-ART PBMC sample for each donor, plus at least two post-ART PBMC samples. Comment on this clone: Its target is not known.

The authors ran the immunoSEQ assay, v3.0, at survey level. Sequencing was performed with immunoSEQ multiplex PCR; in TCRdb, only in-frame clones are kept and a portion is missing. The sample carries 30,000 or so clones, about 98% recorded once. CDR1 SGHNT and CDR2 YENEEA come from the germline V gene. The ends lost 4 bases at V and 8 bases at J; junction bases unmatched: 14. CDR3 length: 16 residues. Study outcomes and limitations: Clonal expansions arising prior to ART prevailed in the repertoire at every time point.

The V gene is TRBV11-3, the J gene TRBJ2-1, with 7 nucleotides matching TRBD2. Source: unsorted PBMCs, taken 7.6 years after starting antiretroviral therapy. The origin of this receptor is a man aged 25-45 years with HIV. CDR3 region: CASSSGREDLMDEQFF. The CDR3, as DNA: TGTGCCAGCAGCTCAGGTCGGGAGGACCTGATGGATGAGCAGTTCTTC.